This T cell receptor beta chain came from a study of OX40 agonist ivuxolimab in advanced cancers. Study-level background: In three patients, partial responses were observed, one with hepatocellular carcinoma and two with cutaneous melanoma.

This clone was detected a few times. Some clones are missing from TCRdb's copy, which holds only in-frame ones; the method was immunoSEQ multiplex PCR. The sample includes about 89,000 clones, roughly 93% of them seen just once. The CDR3 runs 13 residues. Trimming stripped 4 bases from V and 7 bases from J, with 13 bases between. Germline V lookup: CDR1 SNHLY, CDR2 FYNNEI. Excluded were patients having autoimmune disease history or systemic immunosuppression. This rearrangement joins TRBV2 to TRBJ2-5; TRBD2 might be the D (6 bases). The specimen was CD4+ or CD8+ T cells sorted from blood, collected in a trial of the OX40 agonist ivuxolimab. This clonotype originated in an adult with an advanced solid tumor such as melanoma, head and neck, liver or kidney cancer. The chain's CDR3 is CASSGEVLGTQYF. The CDR3 DNA is TGTGCCAGCAGTGGGGAGGTTCTTGGGACCCAGTACTTC.